This T cell receptor beta chain stems from a study of blood T cell repertoires in COVID-19. About the study: T cells, B-cell-depleted T cells, or PBMCs provided the cDNA or gDNA that served as material.

Clones were read by immunoSEQ multiplex PCR, and TCRdb kept only the in-frame ones, dropping some. The table lists 140,000 or so clones, approximately 88% of them singletons. This clone turned up a few times. Trimming shortened V by 4 bases and J by 3 bases, and 21 bases separated the two germline ends. Germline lookup yields CDR1 MGHRA and CDR2 YSYEKL. The CDR3 loop spans 17 amino acids. The chain uses TRBV4-1 and TRBJ1-1, with unresolved D. This receptor was obtained from a woman in her fifties or sixties with acute or convalescent COVID-19. The sample consisted of peripheral blood. The CDR3 sequence is CASSPVVRRRGHTEAFF. DNA for the CDR3: TGCGCCAGCAGCCCGGTTGTCCGACGTAGAGGGCACACTGAAGCTTTCTTT.